The sequence of this T cell receptor beta chain was determined in a study of T cell responses to AZD1222 COVID-19 vaccine. Study-wide findings and caveats: CD4 TCRs covered the whole spike, strongest at regions 160-218 and 743-854. In the spike-specific TCR repertoire, nearly half reportedly target unmutated variant regions.

Note on this clone: The antigen is undetermined.

Some clones are missing from TCRdb's copy, which holds only in-frame ones; the method was immunoSEQ multiplex PCR. The sample carries some 110,000 clones, 88% recorded once. With 0 bases clipped from V and 6 bases from J, the junction kept 1 base outside the gene matches. CDR3 length: 13 residues. The germline V gene encodes CDR1 LNHDA and CDR2 SQIVND (reference sequence). This clonotype originated in an adult in good health. The material was peripheral blood, obtained on day 0 of AZD1222 vaccination. V usage is TRBV19 and J usage is TRBJ1-1; 7 nucleotides line up with TRBD1. The CDR3: CASSIDQGAEAFF. CDR3 DNA sequence: TGTGCCAGTAGTATAGACCAGGGGGCTGAAGCTTTCTTT. Combining the CDR3 with reference TRBV19 and TRBJ1-1 gives the whole variable domain DGGITQSPKYLFRKEGQNVTLSCEQNLNHDAMYWYRQDPGQGLRLIYYSQIVNDFQKGDIAEGYSVSREKKESFPLTVTSAQKNPTAFYLCASSIDQGAEAFFGQGTRLTVV.